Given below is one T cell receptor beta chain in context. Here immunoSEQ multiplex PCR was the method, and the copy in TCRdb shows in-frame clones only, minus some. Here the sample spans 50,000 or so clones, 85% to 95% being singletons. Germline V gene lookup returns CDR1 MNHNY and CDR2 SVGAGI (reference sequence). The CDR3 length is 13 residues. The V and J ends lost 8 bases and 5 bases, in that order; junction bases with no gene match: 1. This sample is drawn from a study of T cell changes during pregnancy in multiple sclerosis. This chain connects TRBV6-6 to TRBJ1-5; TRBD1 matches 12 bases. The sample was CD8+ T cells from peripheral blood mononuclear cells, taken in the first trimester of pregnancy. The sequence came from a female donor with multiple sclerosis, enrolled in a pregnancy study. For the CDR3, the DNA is TGTGCCAGCGGGGACAGGGGGCATCAGCCCCAGCATTTT. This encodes CASGDRGHQPQHF.